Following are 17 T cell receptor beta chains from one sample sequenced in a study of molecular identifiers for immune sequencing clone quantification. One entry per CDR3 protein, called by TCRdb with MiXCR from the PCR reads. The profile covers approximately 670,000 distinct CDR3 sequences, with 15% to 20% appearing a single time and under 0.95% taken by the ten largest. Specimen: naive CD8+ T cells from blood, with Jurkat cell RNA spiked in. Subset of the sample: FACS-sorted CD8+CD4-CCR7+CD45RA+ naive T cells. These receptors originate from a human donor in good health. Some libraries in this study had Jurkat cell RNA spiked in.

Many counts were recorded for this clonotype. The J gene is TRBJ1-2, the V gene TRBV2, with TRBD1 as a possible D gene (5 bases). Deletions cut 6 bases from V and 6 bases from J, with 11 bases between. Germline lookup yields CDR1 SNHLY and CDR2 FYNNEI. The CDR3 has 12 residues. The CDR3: CASSRKDNGYTF. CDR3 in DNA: TGTGCCAGCAGCCGAAAGGACAATGGCTACACCTTC.

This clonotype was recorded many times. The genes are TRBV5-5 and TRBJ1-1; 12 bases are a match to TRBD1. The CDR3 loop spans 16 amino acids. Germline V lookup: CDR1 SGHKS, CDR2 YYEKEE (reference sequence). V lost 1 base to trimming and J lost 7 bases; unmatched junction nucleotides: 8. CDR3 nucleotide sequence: TGTGCCAGCAGCTTGCATCGTGGGACAGGGGGCATTGAAGCTTTCTTT. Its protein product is CASSLHRGTGGIEAFF.

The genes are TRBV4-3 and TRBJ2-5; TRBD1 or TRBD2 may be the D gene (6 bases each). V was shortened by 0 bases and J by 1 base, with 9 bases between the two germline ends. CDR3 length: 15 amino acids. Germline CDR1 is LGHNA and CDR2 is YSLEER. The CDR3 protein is CASSQDWGAQETQYF. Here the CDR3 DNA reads TGCGCCAGCAGCCAAGATTGGGGGGCCCAAGAGACCCAGTACTTC.

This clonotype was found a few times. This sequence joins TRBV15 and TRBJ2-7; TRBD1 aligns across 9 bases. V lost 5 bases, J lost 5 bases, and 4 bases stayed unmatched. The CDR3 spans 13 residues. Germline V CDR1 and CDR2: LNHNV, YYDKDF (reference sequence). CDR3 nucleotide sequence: TGTGCCACCAGCCCCGGGACAGGGAACGAGCAGTACTTC. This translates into CATSPGTGNEQYF. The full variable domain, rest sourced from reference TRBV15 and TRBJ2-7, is DAMVIQNPRYQVTQFGKPVTLSCSQTLNHNVMYWYQQKSSQAPKLLFHYYDKDFNNEADTPDNFQSRRPNTSFCFLDIRSPGLGDTAMYLCATSPGTGNEQYFGPGTRLTVT.

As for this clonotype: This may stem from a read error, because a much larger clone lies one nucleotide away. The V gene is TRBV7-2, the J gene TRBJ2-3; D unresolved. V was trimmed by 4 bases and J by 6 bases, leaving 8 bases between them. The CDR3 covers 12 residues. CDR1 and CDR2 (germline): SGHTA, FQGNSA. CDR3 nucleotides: TGTGCCAGCAGCTGGGTGGAGGATACGCAGTATTTT. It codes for CASSWVEDTQYF.

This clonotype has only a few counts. The DNA of the CDR3 is TGTGCCAGTAAAGGGACTGAAGCTTTCTTT. This sequence encodes CASKGTEAFF. The chain is built from TRBV19 and TRBJ1-1; no clear D. CDR1 and CDR2 from the germline V gene are LNHDA and SQIVND (reference sequence). The V gene lost 7 bases and the J gene lost 5 bases, with 5 bases spanning the gap. CDR3 length: 10 amino acids. The complete variable domain, with remaining parts taken from reference TRBV19 and TRBJ1-1, reads DGGITQSPKYLFRKEGQNVTLSCEQNLNHDAMYWYRQDPGQGLRLIYYSQIVNDFQKGDIAEGYSVSREKKESFPLTVTSAQKNPTAFYLCASKGTEAFFGQGTRLTVV.

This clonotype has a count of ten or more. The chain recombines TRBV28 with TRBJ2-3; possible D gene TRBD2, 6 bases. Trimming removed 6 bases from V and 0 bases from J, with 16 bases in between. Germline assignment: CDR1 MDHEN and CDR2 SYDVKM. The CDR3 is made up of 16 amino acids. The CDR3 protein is CASRLQGGPSTDTQYF. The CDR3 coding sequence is TGTGCCAGCAGGCTACAAGGAGGGCCAAGCACAGATACGCAGTATTTT.

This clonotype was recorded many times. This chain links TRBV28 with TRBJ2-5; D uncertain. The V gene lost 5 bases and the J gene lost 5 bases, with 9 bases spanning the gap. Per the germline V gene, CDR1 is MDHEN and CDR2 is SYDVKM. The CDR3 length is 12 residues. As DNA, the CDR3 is TGTGCCAGCAGTCCGCGCAGGGAGACCCAGTACTTC. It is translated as CASSPRRETQYF.

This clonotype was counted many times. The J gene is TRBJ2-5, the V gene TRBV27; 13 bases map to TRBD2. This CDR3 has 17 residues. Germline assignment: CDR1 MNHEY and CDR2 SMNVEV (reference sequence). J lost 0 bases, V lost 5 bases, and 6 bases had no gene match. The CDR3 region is CASSPWTSGGYQETQYF. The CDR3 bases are TGTGCCAGCAGTCCCTGGACTAGCGGGGGATACCAAGAGACCCAGTACTTC.

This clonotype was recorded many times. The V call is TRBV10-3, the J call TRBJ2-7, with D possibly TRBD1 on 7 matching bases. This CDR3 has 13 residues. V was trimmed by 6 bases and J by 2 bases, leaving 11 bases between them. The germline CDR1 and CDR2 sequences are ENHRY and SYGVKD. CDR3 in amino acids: CAIRGGQAYEQYF. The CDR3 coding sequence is TGTGCCATCAGGGGAGGACAGGCCTACGAGCAGTACTTC.

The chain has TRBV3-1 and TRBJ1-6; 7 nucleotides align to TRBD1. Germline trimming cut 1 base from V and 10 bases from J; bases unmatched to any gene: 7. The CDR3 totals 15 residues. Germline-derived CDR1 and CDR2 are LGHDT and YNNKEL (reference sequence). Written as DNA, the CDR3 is TGTGCCAGCAGCCAAGGTCCCAGACAGGGCTCACCCCTCCACTTT. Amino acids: CASSQGPRQGSPLHF.

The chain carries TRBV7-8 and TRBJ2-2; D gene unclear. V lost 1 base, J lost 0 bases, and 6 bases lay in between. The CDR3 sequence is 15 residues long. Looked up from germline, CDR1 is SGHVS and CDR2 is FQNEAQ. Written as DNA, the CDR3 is TGTGCCAGCAGCTTAGTACGTACGAACACCGGGGAGCTGTTTTTT. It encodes CASSLVRTNTGELFF.

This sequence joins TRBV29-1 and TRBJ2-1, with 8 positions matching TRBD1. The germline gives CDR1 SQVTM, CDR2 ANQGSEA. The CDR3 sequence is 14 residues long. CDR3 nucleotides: TGCAGTGGATCCGGGACAGGAATTTACAATGAGCAGTTCTTC. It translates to CSGSGTGIYNEQFF.

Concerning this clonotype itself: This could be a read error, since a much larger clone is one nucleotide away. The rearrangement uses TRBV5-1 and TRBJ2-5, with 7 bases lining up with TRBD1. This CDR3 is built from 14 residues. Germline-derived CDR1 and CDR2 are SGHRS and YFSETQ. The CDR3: CASSLDRGRWTQHF. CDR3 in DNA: TGCGCCAGCAGCTTGGACAGGGGAAGATGGACCCAGCACTTC. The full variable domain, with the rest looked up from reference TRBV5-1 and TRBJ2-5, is KAGVTQTPRYLIKTRGQQVTLSCSPISGHRSVSWYQQTPGQGLQFLFEYFSETQRNKGNFPGRFSGRQFSNSRSEMNVSTLELGDSALYLCASSLDRGRWTQHFGPGTRLLVL.

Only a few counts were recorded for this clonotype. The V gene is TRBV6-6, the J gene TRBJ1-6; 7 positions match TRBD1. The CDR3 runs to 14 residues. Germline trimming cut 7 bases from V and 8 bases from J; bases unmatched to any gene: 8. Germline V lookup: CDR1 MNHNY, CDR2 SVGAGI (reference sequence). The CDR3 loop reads CASKNDRAHSPLHF. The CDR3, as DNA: TGTGCCAGCAAAAACGACAGGGCCCATTCACCCCTCCACTTT.

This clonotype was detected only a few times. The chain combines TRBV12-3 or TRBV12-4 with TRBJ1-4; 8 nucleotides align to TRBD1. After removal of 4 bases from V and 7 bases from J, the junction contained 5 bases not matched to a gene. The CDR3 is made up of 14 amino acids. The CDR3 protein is CASSSGGLREKLFF. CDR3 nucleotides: TGTGCCAGCAGTTCAGGGGGCTTGCGTGAAAAACTGTTTTTT.

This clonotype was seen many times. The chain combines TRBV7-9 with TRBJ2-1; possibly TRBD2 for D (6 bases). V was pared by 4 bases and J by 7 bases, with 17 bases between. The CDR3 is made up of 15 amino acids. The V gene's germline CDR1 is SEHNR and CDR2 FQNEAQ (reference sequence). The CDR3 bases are TGTGCCAGCAGCTCGAGACTAGATTCGTGGAATGAGCAGTTCTTC. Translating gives CASSSRLDSWNEQFF.